This note documents a single T cell receptor (beta chain) sequence. Its specificity is not known. The data are from a study of cytomegalovirus exposure and HLA in healthy donors. Amplification used 60 Vbeta primers and 13 Jbeta primers. Libraries were prepared by immunoSEQ multiplex PCR; TCRdb keeps only in-frame clonotypes and omits some of them. The listing records approximately 130,000 clones. CDR3 length: 19 residues. In germline, CDR1 is SGHDN, CDR2 FVKESK. Trimming cost V 0 bases and J 5 bases; bases outside gene matches: 16. Regarding the study as a whole: Later work showed greater clonal expansion in HLA-associated TCR beta chains than in equally common others.

Specimen: PBMCs. This TCR came from a woman between 55 and 75 years old in good health and CMV-seronegative. The genes are TRBV14 and TRBJ2-3, with 8 bases identical to TRBD2. CDR3 residues: CASSQDFRTGGPFLDTQYF. The CDR3 DNA follows: TGTGCCAGCAGCCAAGATTTTCGGACGGGAGGGCCCTTCTTAGATACGCAGTATTTT.